This T cell receptor (beta chain) was sequenced for a study of siplizumab effects on memory and regulatory T cells. Remarks on this clone: Its antigen remains unidentified.

Study-level results: Proliferating CD4+ or CD8+ clones, roughly 75-96% of them, lacked an assignable naive or memory phenotype. A minor share of alloreactive clones matched unstimulated subsets. The study found naive T cells seemingly more diverse than memory cells and seemingly major alloresponse contributors. Siplizumab brought about a significant reduction in alloreactive sequences traceable to unstimulated CD4+ memory cells.

The protocol was immunoSEQ multiplex PCR, while the TCRdb copy is restricted to in-frame clones and leaves out a portion. The sample lists some 120,000 clones; about 94% were seen once. Sequencing was carried out using non-Treg CD4+ T cells sorted from blood. The clonotype originates from a human donor in good health.

CDR3: CASSYHLGETQYF. CDR3 bases: TGTGCCAGCAGCTACCATCTTGGGGAGACCCAGTACTTC. The rearrangement joins TRBV5-8 to TRBJ2-5; D gene uncertain. V lost 3 bases, J lost 5 bases, and 11 bases lay in between. This CDR3 comprises 13 residues. Germline values: CDR1 SGHTS, CDR2 YDEGEE. The full variable domain, its missing parts supplied by reference TRBV5-8 and TRBJ2-5, is EAGVTQSPTHLIKTRGQQATLRCSPISGHTSVYWYQQALGLGLQFLLWYDEGEERNRGNFPPRFSGRQFPNYSSELNVNALELEDSALYLCASSYHLGETQYFGPGTRLLVL.